These T cell receptor beta chains were read from a single sample in a study of blood T cell repertoires in COVID-19. Generated by immunoSEQ multiplex PCR, the TCRdb table keeps only in-frame clones and is missing some. This table holds some 210,000 clones, just under 85% found once. The sample comprised peripheral blood. Receptors were obtained from a woman between 70 and 85 years old with active or convalescent COVID-19. CDR3s include the opening cysteine and the closing phenylalanine or tryptophan. A D gene is named only where the DNA matches it firmly. Clone size is stated in some rows and not others, as once, few, many or a class when expanded.

abundance	d_gene	j_gene	v_gene	CDR3aa	CDR3nt
few	TRBD1	TRBJ1-4	TRBV7-9	CASSLEGARNEKLFF	TGTGCCAGCAGCTTAGAGGGGGCCCGTAATGAAAAACTGTTTTTT
-	-	TRBJ1-1	TRBV4-1	CASSQDHRVTEAFF	TGCGCCAGCAGCCAAGACCACAGGGTAACTGAAGCTTTCTTT
once	TRBD2	TRBJ2-3	TRBV6-8	CASSYSTPLAGGRGTDTQYF	TGTGCCAGCAGTTACTCTACCCCCCTAGCGGGAGGCAGGGGTACAGATACGCAGTATTTT
-	TRBD2	TRBJ2-3	TRBV6-5	CASRNSGGADTQYF	TGTGCCAGCAGAAATAGCGGGGGGGCAGATACGCAGTATTTT
-	TRBD2	TRBJ2-5	TRBV7-2	CASSPMRLASGETQYF	TGTGCCAGCAGCCCGATGAGACTAGCCAGCGGAGAGACCCAGTACTTC
-	TRBD2	TRBJ2-1	TRBV5-4	CASGLAGNNEQFF	TGTGCCAGCGGACTAGCGGGTAACAATGAGCAGTTCTTC
-	TRBD2	TRBJ2-2	TRBV4-2	CASSQEVGRERTGELFF	TGTGCCAGCAGCCAAGAGGTAGGGCGGGAGAGGACCGGGGAGCTGTTTTTT
-	-	TRBJ2-1	TRBV2	CASSVDGSRYNEQFF	TGTGCCAGCAGTGTGGACGGGAGTAGGTACAATGAGCAGTTCTTC
-	-	TRBJ1-2	TRBV24-1	CATSDQTRTDGYTF	TGTGCCACCAGTGACCAGACTCGGACAGATGGCTACACCTTC
-	-	TRBJ2-1	TRBV18	CASSPYPGERNEQFF	TGTGCCAGCTCACCGTACCCGGGAGAGCGGAATGAGCAGTTCTTC
-	TRBD2	TRBJ2-1	TRBV2	CASSEDLAVPRDEQFF	TGTGCCAGCAGTGAAGACCTAGCGGTCCCTAGGGATGAGCAGTTCTTC
-	-	TRBJ2-7	TRBV19	CASSMGGYEQYF	TGTGCCAGTAGTATGGGGGGCTACGAGCAGTACTTC
-	-	TRBJ2-3	TRBV2	CASSTGPTRRTDTQYF	TGTGCCAGCAGTACCGGACCGACCAGGAGGACAGATACGCAGTATTTT
-	TRBD1	TRBJ2-7	TRBV2	CAGQEFSSYEQYF	TGTGCCGGACAGGAGTTTAGTTCCTACGAGCAGTACTTC
-	TRBD2	TRBJ2-3	TRBV7-9	CASSPVKGGRDTQYF	TGTGCCAGCAGCCCAGTAAAGGGAGGGAGAGATACGCAGTATTTT
-	TRBD1	TRBJ1-2	TRBV5-4	CASSLDGRGHDGYTF	TGTGCCAGCAGCTTGGATGGCAGGGGGCACGATGGCTACACCTTC
few	-	TRBJ1-3	TRBV3-1/TRBV3-2	CASSRDFHSSGNTIYF	TGTGCCAGCAGCCGGGACTTCCATAGCTCTGGAAACACCATATATTTT
-	-	TRBJ2-1	TRBV10-2	CASRGTNEQFF	TGCGCCAGCAGGGGGACAAATGAGCAGTTCTTC
few	TRBD1	TRBJ1-2	TRBV4-2	CASSHDRGDYGYTF	TGTGCCAGCAGCCATGACAGGGGTGACTATGGCTACACCTTC
-	TRBD2	TRBJ2-7	TRBV2	CASSRLAGNYEQYF	TGTGCCAGCAGTAGACTAGCGGGGAACTACGAGCAGTACTTC
-	TRBD1	TRBJ1-2	TRBV11-2	CASSRQGMGGYTF	TGTGCCAGCAGCCGACAGGGGATGGGTGGCTACACCTTC
-	TRBD1	TRBJ1-3	TRBV19	CASSVGTATFSGNTIYF	TGTGCCAGTAGTGTTGGGACAGCCACTTTCTCTGGAAACACCATATATTTT
once	TRBD2	TRBJ2-5	TRBV7-2	CASSPRGVVQETQYF	TGTGCCAGCAGCCCCCGGGGGGTAGTCCAAGAGACCCAGTACTTC
-	TRBD2	TRBJ2-1	TRBV11-2	CASSLGSSGWVEQFF	TGTGCCAGCAGCCTGGGGAGTAGCGGGTGGGTTGAGCAGTTCTTC
-	-	TRBJ1-3	TRBV27	CASSLRSGNTIYF	TGTGCCAGCAGTTTACGCTCTGGAAACACCATATATTTT
-	-	TRBJ2-7	TRBV4-1	CASSQQRTQGYEQYF	TGCGCCAGCAGCCAACAGCGGACACAGGGTTACGAGCAGTACTTC
-	TRBD1	TRBJ1-3	TRBV7-8	CASSLSPFPQGRRVGNTIYF	TGTGCCAGCAGCTTAAGTCCTTTTCCACAGGGGAGACGAGTCGGAAACACCATATATTTT
-	-	TRBJ1-2	TRBV18	CASSPRAGGYTF	TGTGCCAGCTCACCAAGAGCGGGGGGCTACACCTTC
once	-	TRBJ1-1	TRBV5-1	CASSLDSTNTEAFF	TGCGCCAGCAGCTTGGACAGTACCAACACTGAAGCTTTCTTT
few	TRBD2	TRBJ2-7	TRBV2	CASEGTSDYEQYF	TGTGCCAGCGAGGGGACTAGCGACTACGAGCAGTACTTC
-	TRBD1	TRBJ2-3	TRBV6-5	CASSSGTGPQYF	TGTGCCAGCAGTTCCGGGACAGGGCCGCAGTATTTT
-	TRBD1	TRBJ1-4	TRBV4-2	CASSQVGTGGAEKLFF	TGTGCCAGCAGCCAAGTGGGGACAGGGGGCGCTGAAAAACTGTTTTTT
-	TRBD1	TRBJ1-1	TRBV20-1	CSASGGQMNTEAFF	TGCAGTGCTAGTGGGGGACAGATGAACACTGAAGCTTTCTTT
few	-	TRBJ2-2	TRBV9	CASSEQGITGELFF	TGTGCCAGCAGCGAGCAGGGAATCACCGGGGAGCTGTTTTTT
few	-	TRBJ2-1	TRBV9	CASSVDTASEQFF	TGTGCCAGCAGCGTTGACACGGCGAGTGAGCAGTTCTTC
-	-	TRBJ2-5	TRBV7-8	CASSLGGGWETQYF	TGTGCCAGCAGCCTCGGAGGGGGCTGGGAGACCCAGTACTTC
few	TRBD2	TRBJ2-2	TRBV6-6	CASSYPLGLATGELFF	TGTGCCAGCAGTTACCCCCTTGGACTAGCGACCGGGGAGCTGTTTTTT
-	TRBD1	TRBJ1-3	TRBV3-1/TRBV3-2	CASSTLGQESHSGNTIYF	TGTGCCAGCAGCACCCTGGGACAGGAAAGCCACTCTGGAAACACCATATATTTT
-	-	TRBJ1-1	TRBV6-5	CASSYVRGRAEAFF	TGTGCCAGCAGTTACGTAAGGGGCCGGGCTGAAGCTTTCTTT
-	TRBD1	TRBJ2-7	TRBV29-1	CSVAGTGGDYEQYF	TGCAGCGTTGCGGGGACAGGGGGAGACTACGAGCAGTACTTC
-	TRBD1	TRBJ2-2	TRBV24-1	CAAGTGGSTGELFF	TGTGCCGCCGGGACAGGAGGATCCACCGGGGAGCTGTTTTTT
-	-	TRBJ1-2	TRBV27	CASSFREGTNYGYTF	TGTGCCAGCAGTTTCCGGGAAGGAACTAACTATGGCTACACCTTC
-	TRBD1	TRBJ1-1	TRBV20-1	CSASGDRVTEAFF	TGCAGTGCTAGTGGGGACAGGGTCACTGAAGCTTTCTTT
-	TRBD1	TRBJ2-2	TRBV18	CASSPRIDRATGELFF	TGTGCCAGCTCACCACGGATTGACAGGGCGACCGGGGAGCTGTTTTTT
once	-	TRBJ2-1	TRBV2	CASSEALRGVIGNEQFF	TGTGCCAGCAGTGAAGCGCTTCGCGGGGTTATTGGGAATGAGCAGTTCTTC
-	TRBD2	TRBJ2-6	TRBV18	CASSPPGLAGGSGANVLTF	TGTGCCAGCTCACCACCGGGACTAGCGGGAGGCTCTGGGGCCAACGTCCTGACTTTC